A selection of T cell receptor beta chains follows, all from one sample in a study of blood T cell repertoires in COVID-19. Libraries were prepared by immunoSEQ multiplex PCR; TCRdb keeps only in-frame clonotypes and omits some of them. The top ten hold roughly 6.3% of the sample, which has roughly 350,000 clones, over 80% seen once. The sample comprised peripheral blood. The receptors stem from a woman aged 45-60 years with COVID-19, enrolled during active disease. CDR3s include the opening cysteine and the closing phenylalanine or tryptophan. Each record gives: D gene, clone size, V gene, J gene, CDR3 DNA, CDR3 protein. The D gene is left open where the match is weak. Clone size is stated in some rows and not others, as once, few, many or a class when expanded.

TRBD1,.,TRBV19,TRBJ2-1,TGTGCCACTAGGTTGTTGGACAGGGTTTACAATGAGCAGTTCTTC,CATRLLDRVYNEQFF
.,once,TRBV2,TRBJ1-1,TGTGCCAGCAGTCTTGGGAGGTTCACTGAAGCTTTCTTT,CASSLGRFTEAFF
TRBD2,.,TRBV29-1,TRBJ2-2,TGCAGCGTCCCTTTAGCGGGAGTAAACACCGGGGAGCTGTTTTTT,CSVPLAGVNTGELFF
TRBD2,.,TRBV4-2,TRBJ2-3,TGTGCCAGCAGCCAAGGCTACCTAGCGGGAGGGCCAAGAGATACGCAGTATTTT,CASSQGYLAGGPRDTQYF
TRBD2,once,TRBV7-3,TRBJ2-2,TGTGCCAGCAGCTTGGGGCATTCTAGCGGGCCAAACGGGGAGCTGTTTTTT,CASSLGHSSGPNGELFF
.,.,TRBV27,TRBJ1-6,TGTGCCAGCAGTCTCGCGGTGGGGCGGTCCTATAATTCACCCCTCCACTTT,CASSLAVGRSYNSPLHF
.,.,TRBV30,TRBJ2-7,TGTGCCTGGAGTCCAAATCACTACGAGCAGTACTTC,CAWSPNHYEQYF
TRBD2,.,TRBV2,TRBJ2-2,TGTGCCAGCAGCGGCGGGAGTGACACCGGGGAGCTGTTTTTT,CASSGGSDTGELFF
.,.,TRBV29-1,TRBJ1-5,TGCAGCGTTAGAGAGCGGAGCAATCAGCCCCAGCATTTT,CSVRERSNQPQHF
TRBD1,.,TRBV5-1,TRBJ1-1,TGCGCCAGCAGCTTGGTGACAGGGGGTGACACTGAAGCTTTCTTT,CASSLVTGGDTEAFF
TRBD1,.,TRBV5-1,TRBJ1-3,TGCGCCAGCAAGTTGGTGGGACAGGGTAGCTCTGGAAACACCATATATTTT,CASKLVGQGSSGNTIYF
TRBD1,.,TRBV11-3,TRBJ2-2,TGTGCCAGCAGCGCGCCGGGACAGGGTAACACCGGGGAGCTGTTTTTT,CASSAPGQGNTGELFF
TRBD1,.,TRBV19,TRBJ1-5,TGTGCCAGTAGTATAGGACAGGGAGGTCGTCAGCCCCAGCATTTT,CASSIGQGGRQPQHF
TRBD1,.,TRBV24-1,TRBJ1-1,TGTGCCACCAGCGGCGACAGGGGCCCCACTGAAGCTTTCTTT,CATSGDRGPTEAFF
.,.,TRBV6-1,TRBJ1-3,TGTGCCAGCAGTGAATACCGATCCTCGGGAGGAAACACCATATATTTT,CASSEYRSSGGNTIYF
.,.,TRBV14,TRBJ2-7,TGTGCCAGCAGCCAAGAACCGGCAAGGAGCTCCTACGAGCAGTACTTC,CASSQEPARSSYEQYF
.,.,TRBV5-6,TRBJ2-1,TGTGCCAGCAGCTGGGGAGGCAGCTCCTACAATGAGCAGTTCTTC,CASSWGGSSYNEQFF
TRBD2,.,TRBV2,TRBJ2-7,TGTGCCGGAGTCGGGACTAGCCTAACCTACGAGCAGTACTTC,CAGVGTSLTYEQYF
TRBD1,.,TRBV13,TRBJ1-5,TGTGCCAGCAGCTATGGGACAGGGGGTATTCAGCCCCAGCATTTT,CASSYGTGGIQPQHF
TRBD1,.,TRBV19,TRBJ2-3,TGTGCCAGTAGTAGAGGGACAGCGCCTAGCACAGATACGCAGTATTTT,CASSRGTAPSTDTQYF
.,.,TRBV19,TRBJ2-7,TGTGCCAGTAGTATGGGTCAGGGATGGAACGAGCAGTACTTC,CASSMGQGWNEQYF
.,.,TRBV7-9,TRBJ1-1,TGTGCCAGCAGCGAGAACCAGGGGATGTCTGAAGCTTTCTTT,CASSENQGMSEAFF
TRBD1,.,TRBV30,TRBJ2-2,TGTGCCTGGAGTGTATCATCCAACAAACAGGGGACCGGGGAGCTGTTTTTT,CAWSVSSNKQGTGELFF
.,.,TRBV5-1,TRBJ2-1,TGCGCCAGCAGTTCACAGGGTTATGAGCAGTTCTTC,CASSSQGYEQFF
.,.,TRBV18,TRBJ1-1,TGTGCCAGCTCACGCATGGTGGGAGCACCGAACACTGAAGCTTTCTTT,CASSRMVGAPNTEAFF
.,.,TRBV4-1,TRBJ2-5,TGCGCCAGCAGCTACCGGACATACCAAGAGACCCAGTACTTC,CASSYRTYQETQYF
.,.,TRBV2,TRBJ1-2,TGTGCCAGCAGCGTCAACGGAGGGGCGGATGGCTACACCTTC,CASSVNGGADGYTF
.,.,TRBV18,TRBJ2-7,TGTGCCAGCTCCAATTTGGGGGGGCACCTTTCATCCTACGAGCAGTACTTC,CASSNLGGHLSSYEQYF
TRBD2,.,TRBV5-6,TRBJ2-7,TGTGCCAGCAGCTCAGCGGGAGGGGGCGAGCAGTACTTC,CASSSAGGGEQYF
TRBD1,.,TRBV7-7,TRBJ2-5,TGTGCTAGCAGCCTCACGACAGGGGCTTGGGAGACCCAGTACTTC,CASSLTTGAWETQYF